The sample holds a few counts of the clone carrying this T cell receptor (beta chain). Its antigen remains unknown. This CDR3 has 17 amino acids. Germline CDR1 and CDR2: MDHEN and SYDVKM. The trim removed 6 bases at V and 0 bases at J, leaving 11 bases unmatched. The data originate from a study of blood T cells in healthy people across ages. Broader study findings: Across the age range, TCR beta diversity per million T cells fell in a roughly linear way.

Peripheral blood was drawn, roughly 10 milliliters per donor. Combining a sample-barcoded 5' primer with a J-beta primer mix, a second PCR ran for roughly 7 to 11 cycles. TCRdb ran MiXCR on the 5' RACE reads and lists one entry per CDR3 protein. The data contain 1.8 million or so distinct CDR3 sequences, about 39% of them singletons. This receptor was identified in a human donor in good health. The chain joins TRBV28 to TRBJ2-3; 8 bases are shared with TRBD2. Sequencing input: blood. In DNA, the CDR3 is TGTGCCAGCAGCTTAGCGGGGCCAACGTCTAGCACAGATACGCAGTATTTT. Translation: CASSLAGPTSSTDTQYF.